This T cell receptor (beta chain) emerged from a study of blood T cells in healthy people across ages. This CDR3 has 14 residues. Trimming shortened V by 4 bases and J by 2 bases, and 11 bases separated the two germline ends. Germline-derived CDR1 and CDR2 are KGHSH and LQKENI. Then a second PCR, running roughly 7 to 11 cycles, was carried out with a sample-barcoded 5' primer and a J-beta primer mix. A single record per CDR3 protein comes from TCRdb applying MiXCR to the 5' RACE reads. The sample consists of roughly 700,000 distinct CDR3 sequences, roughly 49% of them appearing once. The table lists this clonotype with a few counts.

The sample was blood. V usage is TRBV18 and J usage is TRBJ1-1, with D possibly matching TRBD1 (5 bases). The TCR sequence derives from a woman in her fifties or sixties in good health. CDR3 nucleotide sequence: TGTGCCAGCTCACAGGGAGGGGTAAACACTGAAGCTTTCTTT. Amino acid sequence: CASSQGGVNTEAFF.